Below are 2 T cell receptor beta chains sequenced from a single sample in a study of T cell repertoires in cytomegalovirus infection. One entry per CDR3 protein results from TCRdb running MiXCR on the reads. The table has 250,000 or so distinct CDR3 sequences, approximately 15% seen once; the top ten hold roughly 50%. Sequencing input: CD8+ T cells from PBMCs. These TCRs come from a human donor in good health (CMV status not recorded). Some clones in this sample may be carry-over from other donors' samples.

The gene calls are TRBV29-1 and TRBJ1-1; D gene uncertain. The CDR3 extends over 12 amino acids. Per germline, CDR1 SQVTM and CDR2 ANQGSEA. Trimming took off 2 bases at V and 3 bases at J, with 7 bases between the two ends. CDR3 region: CSVEKDYTEAFF. CDR3 DNA sequence: TGCAGCGTTGAAAAGGACTACACTGAAGCTTTCTTT.

This chain uses TRBV14 with TRBJ1-1, with D tentatively TRBD1 (5 bases). V lost 2 bases and J lost 0, with 10 bases in between. Germline CDR1 is SGHDN and CDR2 is FVKESK. The CDR3 spans 15 residues. CDR3 bases: TGTGCCAGCAGCCAACCGGGGGGGATGAACACTGAAGCTTTCTTT. This encodes CASSQPGGMNTEAFF.